The following is a T cell receptor (beta chain) sequence with its context. Stated treatment: oral pan-JAK inhibitor, 5-10 mg twice daily. Extracted RNA was reverse transcribed into cDNA, the sequencing template. TCRdb keeps only in-frame clones here, not all; method: immunoSEQ multiplex PCR. The data hold approximately 180,000 clones, with around 58% observed a single time. This sample was included in a study of CD8+ T cells in alopecia areata. The trim removed 2 bases at V and 2 bases at J, leaving 3 bases unmatched. This CDR3 contains 15 residues. Germline assignment: CDR1 SGHRS and CDR2 YFSETQ. The TCR was taken from a human donor with alopecia areata. The source material was CD4+ T cells sorted from blood, sampled between weeks 55 and 65, from a patient treated with tofacitinib. The chain uses TRBV5-1 and TRBJ2-1, with 8 bases aligning to TRBD2. The DNA of the CDR3 is TGCGCCAGCAGCTTCCCCGGGGGGGCCTACAATGAGCAGTTCTTC. This gives the protein CASSFPGGAYNEQFF.